The clone carrying this T cell receptor beta chain was seen only a few times. The time point denotes: persistent/refractory GD, antithyroid drugs over 5 years with positive TRAb. Generation of the TCR library employed RNA extracted from PBMCs. From an endocrinology department in Xi'an, China, came the patients. The CDR3 totals 17 residues. The ends lost 3 bases at V and 7 bases at J; junction bases unmatched: 10. This record comes from a study of regulatory T cells in long-lasting Graves disease. CDR3-region Arm-PCR and iRepertoire HTBI primers produced the TCR beta libraries. Using its own MiXCR run on the multiplex PCR reads, TCRdb lists one record per CDR3 protein. This sample has around 450,000 distinct CDR3 sequences, with about a fifth found just once.

V usage is TRBV12-3 or TRBV12-4 and J usage is TRBJ1-6, with 9 bases aligning to TRBD1. The TCR comes from a female donor with Graves disease. Here the sequenced sample was peripheral blood mononuclear cells (PBMCs), taken when the disease was refractory, from a patient treated with antithyroid drugs. CDR3: CASSLGTGGLWNSPLHF. The CDR3 nucleotides read TGTGCCAGCAGTTTGGGTACAGGGGGCTTGTGGAATTCACCCCTCCACTTT.